This TCR beta chain is drawn from a study of T cell responses to AZD1222 COVID-19 vaccine. Second-dose recipients at about 4 or about 12 weeks were treated as one pooled group. About this clone itself: The antigen is undetermined.

Germline CDR1 reads MGHRA; CDR2 reads YSYEKL. The CDR3 has 14 amino acids. The V segment lost 0 bases and the J segment 12 bases; nucleotides outside the gene matches: 8. Findings and caveats of the study: The donors showed a predominance of white British ancestry and of females, with possible underestimation of clonal diversity. Receipt of two AZD1222 doses was followed by a rise in Spike-specific TCR breadth and depth. Nearly half of spike-specific TCRs reportedly target variant regions that are unmutated in the B.1.351 and B.1.1.7 variants.

Using immunoSEQ multiplex PCR, the repertoire was profiled, and TCRdb retains in-frame clones only, with some absent. The data show around 20,000 clones, 84% seen once. This clonotype was sampled from an adult who received the AZD1222 COVID-19 vaccine. The J gene is TRBJ2-1, the V gene TRBV4-1, with TRBD2 matching over 7 bases. This specimen was peripheral blood, taken 28 days after the second AZD1222 dose. CDR3: CASSQEGGSQGQFF. The DNA of the CDR3 is TGCGCCAGCAGCCAAGAGGGCGGGAGTCAAGGGCAGTTCTTC.